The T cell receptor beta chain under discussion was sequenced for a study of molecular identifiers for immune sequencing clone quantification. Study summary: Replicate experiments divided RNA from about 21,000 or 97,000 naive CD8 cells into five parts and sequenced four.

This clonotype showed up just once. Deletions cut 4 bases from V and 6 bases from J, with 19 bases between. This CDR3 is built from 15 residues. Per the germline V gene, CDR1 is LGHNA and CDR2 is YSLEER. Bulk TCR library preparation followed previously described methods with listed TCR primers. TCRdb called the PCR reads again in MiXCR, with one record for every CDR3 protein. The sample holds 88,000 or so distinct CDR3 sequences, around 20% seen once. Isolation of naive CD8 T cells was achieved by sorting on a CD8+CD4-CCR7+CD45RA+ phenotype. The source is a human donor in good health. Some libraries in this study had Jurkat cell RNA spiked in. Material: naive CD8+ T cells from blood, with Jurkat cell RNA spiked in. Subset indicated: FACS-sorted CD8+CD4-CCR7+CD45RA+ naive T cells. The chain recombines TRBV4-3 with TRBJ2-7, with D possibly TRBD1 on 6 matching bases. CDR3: CASSPAVGAPGEQYF. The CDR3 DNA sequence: TGCGCCAGCAGCCCTGCAGTGGGGGCGCCAGGCGAGCAGTACTTC.